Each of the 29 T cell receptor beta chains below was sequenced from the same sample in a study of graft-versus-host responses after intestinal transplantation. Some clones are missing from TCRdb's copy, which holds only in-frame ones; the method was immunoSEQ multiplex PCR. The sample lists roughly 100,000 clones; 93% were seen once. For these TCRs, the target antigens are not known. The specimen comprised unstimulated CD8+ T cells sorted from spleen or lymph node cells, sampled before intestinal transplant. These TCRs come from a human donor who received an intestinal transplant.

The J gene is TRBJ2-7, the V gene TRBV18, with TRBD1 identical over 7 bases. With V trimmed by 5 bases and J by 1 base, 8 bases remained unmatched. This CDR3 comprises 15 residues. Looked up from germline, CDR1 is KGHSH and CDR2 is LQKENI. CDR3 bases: TGTGCCAGCTCATACCGGGACAGCGGATCCTACGAGCAGTACTTC. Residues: CASSYRDSGSYEQYF.

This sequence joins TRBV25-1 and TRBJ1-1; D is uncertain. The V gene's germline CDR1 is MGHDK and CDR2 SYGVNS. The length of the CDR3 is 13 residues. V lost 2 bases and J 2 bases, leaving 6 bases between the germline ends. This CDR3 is CASSEPYNTEAFF. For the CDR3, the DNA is TGTGCCAGCAGTGAACCCTATAACACTGAAGCTTTCTTT.

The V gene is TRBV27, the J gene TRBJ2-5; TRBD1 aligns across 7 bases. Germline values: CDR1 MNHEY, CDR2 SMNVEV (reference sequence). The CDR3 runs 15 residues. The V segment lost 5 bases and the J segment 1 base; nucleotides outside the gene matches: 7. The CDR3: CASSPQTGTQETQYF. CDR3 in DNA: TGTGCCAGCAGTCCCCAGACAGGGACCCAAGAGACCCAGTACTTC.

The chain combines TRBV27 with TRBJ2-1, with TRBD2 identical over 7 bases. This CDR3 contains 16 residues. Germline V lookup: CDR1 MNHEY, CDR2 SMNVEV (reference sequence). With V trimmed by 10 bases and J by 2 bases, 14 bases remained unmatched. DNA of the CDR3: TGTGCCACAAACTCGCCGAGCGGGGCAACCTACAATGAGCAGTTCTTC. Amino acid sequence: CATNSPSGATYNEQFF.

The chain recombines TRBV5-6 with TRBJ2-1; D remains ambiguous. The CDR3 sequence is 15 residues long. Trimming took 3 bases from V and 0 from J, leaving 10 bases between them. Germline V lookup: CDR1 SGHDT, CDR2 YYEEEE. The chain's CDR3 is CASSYPPSSYNEQFF. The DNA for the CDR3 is TGTGCCAGCAGCTATCCCCCGAGCTCCTACAATGAGCAGTTCTTC.

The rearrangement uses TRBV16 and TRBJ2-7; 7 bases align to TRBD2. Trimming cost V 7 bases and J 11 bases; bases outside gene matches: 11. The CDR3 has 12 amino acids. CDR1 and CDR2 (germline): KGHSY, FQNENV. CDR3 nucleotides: TGTGCCAGCACGCCCGGGGGAGGGGCGAAGTACTTC. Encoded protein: CASTPGGGAKYF.

The DNA of the CDR3 is TGTGCCAGCTCACCGGCCCCCGTGAACACTGAAGCTTTCTTT. It is translated as CASSPAPVNTEAFF. J is TRBJ1-1 and V is TRBV18; D is unclear. CDR1 is KGHSH and CDR2 is LQKENI in the germline V gene. The length of the CDR3 is 14 residues. Deletions cut 3 bases from V and 0 bases from J, with 8 bases between.

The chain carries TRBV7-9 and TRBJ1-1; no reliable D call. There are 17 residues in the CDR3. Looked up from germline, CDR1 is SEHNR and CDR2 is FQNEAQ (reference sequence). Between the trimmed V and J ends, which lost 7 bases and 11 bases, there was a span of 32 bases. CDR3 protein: CASTKIGPGDVLIMAFF. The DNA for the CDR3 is TGTGCCAGCACCAAAATTGGTCCGGGTGACGTTTTAATAATGGCTTTCTTT.

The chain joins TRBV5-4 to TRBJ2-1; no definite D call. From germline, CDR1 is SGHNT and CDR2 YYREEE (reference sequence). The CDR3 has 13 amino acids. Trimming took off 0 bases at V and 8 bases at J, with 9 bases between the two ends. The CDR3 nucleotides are TGTGCCAGCAGCTTGGCTCCCTCGGATGAGCAGTTCTTC. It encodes CASSLAPSDEQFF. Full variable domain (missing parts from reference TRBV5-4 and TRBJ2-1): ETGVTQSPTHLIKTRGQQVTLRCSSQSGHNTVSWYQQALGQGPQFIFQYYREEENGRGNFPPRFSGLQFPNYSSELNVNALELDDSALYLCASSLAPSDEQFFGPGTRLTVL.

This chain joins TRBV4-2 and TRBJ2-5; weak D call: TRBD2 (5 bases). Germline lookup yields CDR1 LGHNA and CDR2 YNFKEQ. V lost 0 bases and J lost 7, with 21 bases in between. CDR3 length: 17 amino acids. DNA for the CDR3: TGTGCCAGCAGCCAAGATTTATCCCCTAGTAGGGCGGGGACCCAGTACTTC. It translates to CASSQDLSPSRAGTQYF.

CDR3 region: CASSSDRGRIFSEQYF. DNA of the CDR3: TGTGCCAGCAGTTCTGACAGGGGGCGAATTTTCAGCGAGCAGTACTTC. V usage is TRBV6-5 and J usage is TRBJ2-7, with 10 positions matching TRBD1. CDR1 is MNHEY and CDR2 is SVGAGI in the germline V gene. The CDR3 length is 16 residues. The V segment lost 4 bases and the J segment 6 bases; nucleotides outside the gene matches: 12.

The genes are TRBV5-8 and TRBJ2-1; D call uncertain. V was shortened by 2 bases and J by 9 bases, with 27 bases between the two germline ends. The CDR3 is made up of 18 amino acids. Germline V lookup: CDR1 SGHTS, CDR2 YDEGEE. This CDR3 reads CASSFLRPSTSPTGEQFF. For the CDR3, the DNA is TGTGCCAGCAGCTTTTTACGTCCGTCGACAAGCCCTACGGGTGAGCAGTTCTTC.

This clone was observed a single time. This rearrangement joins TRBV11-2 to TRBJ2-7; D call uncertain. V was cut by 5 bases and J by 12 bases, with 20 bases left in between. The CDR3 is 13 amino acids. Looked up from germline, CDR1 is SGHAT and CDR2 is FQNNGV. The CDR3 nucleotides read TGTGCCAGCAGCCCCCTTTTAGAGGCGAGAGGGTACTTC. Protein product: CASSPLLEARGYF.

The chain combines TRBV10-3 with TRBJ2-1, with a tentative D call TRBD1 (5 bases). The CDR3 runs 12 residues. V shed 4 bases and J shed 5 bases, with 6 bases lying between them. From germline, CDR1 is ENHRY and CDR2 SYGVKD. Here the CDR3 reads CAISGQNNEQFF. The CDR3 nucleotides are TGTGCCATCAGTGGACAGAACAATGAGCAGTTCTTC.

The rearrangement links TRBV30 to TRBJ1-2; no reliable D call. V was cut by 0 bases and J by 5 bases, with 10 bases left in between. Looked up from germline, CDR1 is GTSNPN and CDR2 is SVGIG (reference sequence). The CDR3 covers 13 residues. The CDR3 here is CAWSVGPKYGYTF. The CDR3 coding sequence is TGTGCCTGGAGTGTAGGCCCCAAGTATGGCTACACCTTC.

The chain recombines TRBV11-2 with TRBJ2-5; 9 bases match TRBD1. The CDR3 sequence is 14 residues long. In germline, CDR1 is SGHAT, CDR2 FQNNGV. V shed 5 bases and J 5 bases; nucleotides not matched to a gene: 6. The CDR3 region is CASSITGGWETQYF. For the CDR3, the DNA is TGTGCCAGCAGCATAACAGGGGGCTGGGAGACCCAGTACTTC.

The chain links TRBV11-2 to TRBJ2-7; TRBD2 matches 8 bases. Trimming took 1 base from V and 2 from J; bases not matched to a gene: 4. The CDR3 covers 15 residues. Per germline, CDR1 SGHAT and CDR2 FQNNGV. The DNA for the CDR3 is TGTGCCAGCAGCTTAGGTGTTAGCGGGGCCTACGAGCAGTACTTC. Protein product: CASSLGVSGAYEQYF.

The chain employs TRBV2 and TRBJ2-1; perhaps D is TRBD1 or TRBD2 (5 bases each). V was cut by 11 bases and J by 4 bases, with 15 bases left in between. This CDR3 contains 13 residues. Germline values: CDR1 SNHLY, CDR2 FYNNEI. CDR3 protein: CASGAGVYNEQFF. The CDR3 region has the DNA TGTGCCTCCGGGGCCGGGGTTTACAATGAGCAGTTCTTC. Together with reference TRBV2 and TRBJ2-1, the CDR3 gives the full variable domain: EPEVTQTPSHQVTQMGQEVILRCVPISNHLYFYWYRQILGQKVEFLVSFYNNEISEKSEIFDDQFSVERPDGSNFTLKIRSTKLEDSAMYFCASGAGVYNEQFFGPGTRLTVL.

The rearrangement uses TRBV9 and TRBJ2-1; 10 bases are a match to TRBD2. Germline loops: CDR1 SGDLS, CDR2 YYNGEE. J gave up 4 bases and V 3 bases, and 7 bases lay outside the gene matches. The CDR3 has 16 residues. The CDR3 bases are TGTGCCAGCAGCGCCGGTACTAGCGGGGAATACAATGAGCAGTTCTTC. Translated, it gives CASSAGTSGEYNEQFF. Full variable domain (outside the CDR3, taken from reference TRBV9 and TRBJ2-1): DSGVTQTPKHLITATGQRVTLRCSPRSGDLSVYWYQQSLDQGLQFLIQYYNGEERAKGNILERFSAQQFPDLHSELNLSSLELGDSALYFCASSAGTSGEYNEQFFGPGTRLTVL.

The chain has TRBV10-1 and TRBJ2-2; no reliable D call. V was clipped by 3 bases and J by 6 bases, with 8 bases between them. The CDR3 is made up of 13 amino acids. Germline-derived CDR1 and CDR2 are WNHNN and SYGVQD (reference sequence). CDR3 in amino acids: CASSDSEPGELFF. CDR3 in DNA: TGCGCCAGCAGTGACTCAGAGCCCGGGGAGCTGTTTTTT.

CDR3 nucleotides: TGTGCCAGCAGCTATGTCTCGGGACTACTCTATGGCTACACCTTC. It is translated as CASSYVSGLLYGYTF. The rearrangement joins TRBV5-6 to TRBJ1-2, with D perhaps matching TRBD1 (5 bases). Germline V gives CDR1 SGHDT, CDR2 YYEEEE. V gave up 3 bases and J gave up 4 bases, with 16 bases separating them. The CDR3 loop spans 15 amino acids.

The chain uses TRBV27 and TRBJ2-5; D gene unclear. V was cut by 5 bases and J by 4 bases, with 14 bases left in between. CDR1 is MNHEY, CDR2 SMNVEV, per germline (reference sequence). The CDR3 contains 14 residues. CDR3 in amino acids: CASSPLETRETQYF. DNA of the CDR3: TGTGCCAGCAGTCCCCTCGAGACCCGAGAGACCCAGTACTTC.

DNA for the CDR3: TGTGCCAGCAGCGTAGGCGGGGGGCGTCACGAGCAGTTCTTC. Encoded protein: CASSVGGGRHEQFF. The V gene is TRBV9, the J gene TRBJ2-1; 8 nucleotides align to TRBD2. The CDR3 totals 14 residues. V was pared by 0 bases and J by 10 bases, with 6 bases of the junction left unmatched. The germline V gene encodes CDR1 SGDLS and CDR2 YYNGEE.

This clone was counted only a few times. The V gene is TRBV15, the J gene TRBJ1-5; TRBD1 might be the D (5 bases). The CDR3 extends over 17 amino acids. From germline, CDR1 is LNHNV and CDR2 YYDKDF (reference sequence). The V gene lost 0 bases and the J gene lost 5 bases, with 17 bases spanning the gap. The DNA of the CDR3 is TGTGCCACCAGCAGAGATCCACAGGATGAATATTATCAGCCCCAGCATTTT. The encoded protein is CATSRDPQDEYYQPQHF.

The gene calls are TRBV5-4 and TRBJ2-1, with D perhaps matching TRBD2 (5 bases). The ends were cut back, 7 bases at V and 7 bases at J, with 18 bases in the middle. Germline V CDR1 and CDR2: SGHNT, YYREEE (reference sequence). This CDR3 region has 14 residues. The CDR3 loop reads CASLDSELENEQFF. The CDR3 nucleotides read TGTGCCAGCCTAGATAGCGAGTTAGAAAATGAGCAGTTCTTC. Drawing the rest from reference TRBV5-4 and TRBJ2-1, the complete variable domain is ETGVTQSPTHLIKTRGQQVTLRCSSQSGHNTVSWYQQALGQGPQFIFQYYREEENGRGNFPPRFSGLQFPNYSSELNVNALELDDSALYLCASLDSELENEQFFGPGTRLTVL.

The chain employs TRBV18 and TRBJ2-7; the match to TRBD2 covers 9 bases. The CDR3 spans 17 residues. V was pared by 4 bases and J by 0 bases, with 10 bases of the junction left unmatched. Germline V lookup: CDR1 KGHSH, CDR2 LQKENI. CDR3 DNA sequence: TGTGCCAGCTCACGCAGGATTCTAGCGGGACCCTCCTACGAGCAGTACTTC. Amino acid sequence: CASSRRILAGPSYEQYF.

CDR3 residues: CASRARGPTYEQYF. Written as DNA, the CDR3 is TGTGCCAGCAGGGCAAGGGGGCCAACCTACGAGCAGTACTTC. V and J are TRBV5-6 and TRBJ2-7, with 7 bases lining up with TRBD1. With 5 bases clipped from V and 2 bases from J, the junction kept 7 bases outside the gene matches. Per germline, CDR1 SGHDT and CDR2 YYEEEE. This CDR3 is built from 14 residues.

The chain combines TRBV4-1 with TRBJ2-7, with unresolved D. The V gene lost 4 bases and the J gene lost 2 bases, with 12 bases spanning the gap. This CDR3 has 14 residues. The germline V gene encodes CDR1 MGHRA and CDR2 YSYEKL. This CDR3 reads CASSRETTTYEQYF. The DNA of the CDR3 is TGCGCCAGCAGCCGAGAGACAACTACCTACGAGCAGTACTTC.

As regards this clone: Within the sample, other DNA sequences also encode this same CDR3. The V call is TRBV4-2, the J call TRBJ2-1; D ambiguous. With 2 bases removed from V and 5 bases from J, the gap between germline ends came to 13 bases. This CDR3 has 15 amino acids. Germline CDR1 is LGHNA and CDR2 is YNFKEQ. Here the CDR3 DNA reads TGTGCCAGCAGCCAAAGGCAACCCCGACACAATGAGCAGTTCTTC. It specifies CASSQRQPRHNEQFF.